The TCR beta chain described here comes from a study of CD8 T cells in Susac syndrome (dated by TCRdb to the late 2010s). With respect to the entire study: Whether CD8+ T cell activation and differentiation in Susac syndrome was antigen driven was tested using repertoire sequencing. The clonality of the CD8+ T cell repertoire was compared across some eleven healthy donors, about 14 Susac syndrome patients and roughly 15 multiple sclerosis patients.

Peripheral blood CD8+ and CD4+ T cells from healthy donors, Susac syndrome patients and multiple sclerosis patients were profiled by high-throughput TCR beta sequencing. The multiple sclerosis controls were treatment-naive patients whose relapsing-remitting disease, either stable or active, fulfilled the revised McDonald criteria. Bulk CD8+ and CD4+ T cells were purified by magnetic negative isolation, whereas CD8+ TEMRA cells were enriched by FACS. Blood was drawn into EDTA tubes, processed within 24 hours, and PBMCs were isolated by density gradient centrifugation. PBMCs intended for TCR sequencing were cryopreserved in liquid nitrogen and thawed later in a water bath at 37 degrees C. A purity of at least 90% was achieved for sorted or isolated CD4+, CD8+ and CD8+ TEMRA cells. Concerning this clonotype itself: Its antigen is currently not known. Base qualities are not at hand, and no much larger clone is one base apart.

On the study overall, not on this receptor specifically: The TCR sequencing and HLA analysis was acknowledged to have included a relatively small number of individuals.

RNA was extracted with the RNeasy kit and 0.5 to 1 ug was reverse transcribed using random hexamers. The immunoSEQ multiplex PCR assay, covering 54 Vbeta and 13 Jbeta segments, was used to amplify TCR beta CDR3 regions. To correct PCR amplification bias, a synthetic template baseline was used for both primer optimization and computational correction. As for the authors' bioinformatics: Reads were assigned to V, D and J genes according to IMGT and analyzed in immunoSEQ Analyzer, with only productive sequences retained. Clonality was calculated as one minus the Shannon entropy normalized by log2 of the number of productive unique sequences. Public and private clones were assessed among the 100 most prevalent clones of each patient and control. Clones were defined as Susac-specific if absent from the healthy and MS cohorts, from some 1,000 published viral clones and from other ImmuneACCESS disease sequences. TCRdb cleaned the public reads at Q25 with fastp, built clones with MiXCR and kept in-frame beta chains. All rows with the same CDR3 protein become a single entry with the most common DNA and genes. It is TCRdb's table, rather than the study itself, that gives the V and J calls and clone size. The sample table holds about 300,000 distinct CDR3 sequences, of which around nine tenths were seen once. The top ten clonotypes cover around 0.18% of the sample.

V is reduced by 5 bases and J by 1 base, leaving a spacing of 24 bases between them. The CDR3, cysteine through phenylalanine, is 18 amino acids long. Just the 54-base CDR3 DNA is kept, in frame starting at base 1. CDR1 and CDR2, per the germline V gene, are SGHRS and YFSETQ. Sequenced material: CD8+ T cells from PBMCs. The chain links TRBV5-1 with TRBJ2-5; TRBD1 is perhaps the D gene, given 6 matching bases. The source of this sequence is a human donor with multiple sclerosis. CDR3 loop: CASSLVPPRYRAQETQYF. The DNA reads as follows: TGCGCCAGCAGTCTTGTACCGCCTAGATACAGGGCCCAAGAGACCCAGTACTTC.